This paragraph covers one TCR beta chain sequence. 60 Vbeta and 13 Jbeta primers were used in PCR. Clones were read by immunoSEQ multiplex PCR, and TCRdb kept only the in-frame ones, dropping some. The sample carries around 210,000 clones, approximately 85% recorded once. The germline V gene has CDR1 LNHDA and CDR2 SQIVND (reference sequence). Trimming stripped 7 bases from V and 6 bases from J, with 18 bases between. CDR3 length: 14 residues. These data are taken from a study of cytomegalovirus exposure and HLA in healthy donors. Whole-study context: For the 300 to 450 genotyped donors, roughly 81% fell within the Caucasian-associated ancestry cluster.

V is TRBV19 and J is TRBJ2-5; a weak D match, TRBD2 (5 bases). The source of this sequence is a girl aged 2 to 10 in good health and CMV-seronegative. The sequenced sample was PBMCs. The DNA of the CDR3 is TGTGCCAGTACTGGGAGTGGGATGGTGAAGACCCAGTACTTC. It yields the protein CASTGSGMVKTQYF.